These T cell receptor beta chains were read from a single sample in a study of blood T cell repertoires in COVID-19. The data were produced by immunoSEQ multiplex PCR, yet TCRdb's version contains in-frame clones alone and is incomplete. Among roughly 190,000 clones, approximately 90% were seen once, and the ten largest hold less than 5.5%. The sequencing sample was made of peripheral blood. These receptors were collected from a human donor in a cohort sampled during active COVID-19. Each CDR3 is given with its conserved first and last residue. A D gene is named only where the DNA matches it firmly. A row's size may be missing; if present it is once, few, many or a size class.

len: 14
j_gene: TRBJ2-5
v_gene: TRBV5-1
abundance: .
d_gene: TRBD2
CDR3aa: CASSKASGQETQYF
CDR3nt: TGCGCCAGCAGCAAAGCTAGCGGACAAGAGACCCAGTACTTC

len: 16
j_gene: TRBJ2-1
v_gene: TRBV14
abundance: .
d_gene: TRBD2
CDR3aa: CASSPVRGGWYNEQFF
CDR3nt: TGTGCCAGCAGCCCGGTGAGGGGAGGGTGGTACAATGAGCAGTTCTTC

len: 14
j_gene: TRBJ2-3
v_gene: TRBV4-3
abundance: .
d_gene: .
CDR3aa: CASSPLGGQDTQYF
CDR3nt: TGCGCCAGCAGCCCCCTGGGGGGGCAAGATACGCAGTATTTT

len: 16
j_gene: TRBJ2-3
v_gene: TRBV10-2
abundance: .
d_gene: TRBD2
CDR3aa: CASSDSLAGSSDTQYF
CDR3nt: TGCGCCAGCAGTGATTCCCTAGCGGGTTCCTCAGATACGCAGTATTTT

len: 14
j_gene: TRBJ2-2
v_gene: TRBV6-2/TRBV6-3
abundance: .
d_gene: TRBD2
CDR3aa: CASSTGTSTGELFF
CDR3nt: TGTGCCAGCAGTACGGGGACTAGCACCGGGGAGCTGTTTTTT

len: 16
j_gene: TRBJ1-2
v_gene: TRBV6-1
abundance: .
d_gene: .
CDR3aa: CASSESPQGGPYGYTF
CDR3nt: TGTGCCAGCAGTGAATCCCCTCAAGGAGGTCCTTATGGCTACACCTTC

len: 17
j_gene: TRBJ2-3
v_gene: TRBV2
abundance: .
d_gene: .
CDR3aa: CASSEGSTGTSTDTQYF
CDR3nt: TGTGCCAGCAGTGAAGGTAGTACGGGAACTAGCACAGATACGCAGTATTTT

len: 17
j_gene: TRBJ2-6
v_gene: TRBV11-2
abundance: .
d_gene: .
CDR3aa: CASSLVWGPTGANVLTF
CDR3nt: TGTGCCAGCAGCTTAGTTTGGGGGCCAACTGGGGCCAACGTCCTGACTTTC

len: 15
j_gene: TRBJ1-5
v_gene: TRBV5-5
abundance: .
d_gene: TRBD1
CDR3aa: CASSQDRDWFQPQHF
CDR3nt: TGTGCCAGCAGCCAGGACAGGGATTGGTTTCAGCCCCAGCATTTT

len: 14
j_gene: TRBJ2-3
v_gene: TRBV15
abundance: once
d_gene: .
CDR3aa: CATSRDMAWDTQYF
CDR3nt: TGTGCCACCAGCAGAGATATGGCCTGGGATACGCAGTATTTT

len: 15
j_gene: TRBJ2-7
v_gene: TRBV6-1
abundance: .
d_gene: TRBD1
CDR3aa: CASSEAPGQGYEQYF
CDR3nt: TGTGCCAGCAGTGAAGCTCCGGGACAGGGGTACGAGCAGTACTTC

len: 14
j_gene: TRBJ2-3
v_gene: TRBV27
abundance: .
d_gene: .
CDR3aa: CASSWTGRTDTQYF
CDR3nt: TGTGCCAGCAGTTGGACTGGTCGCACAGATACGCAGTATTTT

len: 10
j_gene: TRBJ2-7
v_gene: TRBV20-1
abundance: .
d_gene: .
CDR3aa: CSAEYGEQYF
CDR3nt: TGCAGTGCTGAATACGGCGAGCAGTACTTC

len: 15
j_gene: TRBJ2-7
v_gene: TRBV4-3
abundance: .
d_gene: TRBD1
CDR3aa: CASSRGTGTSLEQYF
CDR3nt: TGCGCCAGCAGCCGGGGGACAGGGACGTCTCTCGAGCAGTACTTC

len: 14
j_gene: TRBJ1-4
v_gene: TRBV2
abundance: .
d_gene: TRBD1
CDR3aa: CASTLRDRGEKLFF
CDR3nt: TGTGCCAGCACCCTCCGGGACAGGGGAGAAAAACTGTTTTTT

len: 14
j_gene: TRBJ2-1
v_gene: TRBV10-3
abundance: .
d_gene: TRBD1
CDR3aa: CAIRDRSTRNEQFF
CDR3nt: TGTGCCATCAGGGACAGGAGTACCCGCAATGAGCAGTTCTTC

len: 16
j_gene: TRBJ1-4
v_gene: TRBV7-8
abundance: .
d_gene: TRBD1
CDR3aa: CASSLPKPGQRPELFF
CDR3nt: TGTGCCAGCAGCTTACCGAAACCGGGACAGCGGCCGGAACTGTTTTTT

len: 17
j_gene: TRBJ2-1
v_gene: TRBV11-2
abundance: .
d_gene: TRBD2
CDR3aa: CASSPPGLAGGQGEQFF
CDR3nt: TGTGCCAGCAGCCCCCCGGGACTAGCGGGGGGGCAAGGAGAGCAGTTCTTC

len: 9
j_gene: TRBJ1-2
v_gene: TRBV20-1
abundance: .
d_gene: .
CDR3aa: CSQTPGYTF
CDR3nt: TGCAGCCAGACTCCTGGCTACACCTTC

len: 16
j_gene: TRBJ2-7
v_gene: TRBV7-2
abundance: .
d_gene: TRBD1
CDR3aa: CASSRRRDRGQYEQYF
CDR3nt: TGTGCCAGCAGCCGTCGCCGGGACAGGGGGCAATACGAGCAGTACTTC

len: 14
j_gene: TRBJ1-6
v_gene: TRBV19
abundance: .
d_gene: .
CDR3aa: CASSIGDISSPLHF
CDR3nt: TGTGCCAGTAGTATAGGGGACATATCTTCACCCCTCCACTTT

len: 15
j_gene: TRBJ2-2
v_gene: TRBV7-2
abundance: .
d_gene: .
CDR3aa: CASSRSWGRTGELFF
CDR3nt: TGTGCCAGCAGCCGCAGTTGGGGGCGCACCGGGGAGCTGTTTTTT

len: 15
j_gene: TRBJ1-5
v_gene: TRBV5-8
abundance: .
d_gene: TRBD1
CDR3aa: CASSRDRGFRQPQHF
CDR3nt: TGTGCCAGCAGCCGTGACAGGGGGTTTCGGCAGCCCCAGCATTTT

len: 17
j_gene: TRBJ2-5
v_gene: TRBV3-1/TRBV3-2
abundance: .
d_gene: TRBD2
CDR3aa: CASSQAGDSGGLKTQYF
CDR3nt: TGTGCCAGCAGCCAAGCCGGGGATAGCGGGGGGCTAAAGACCCAGTACTTC

len: 19
j_gene: TRBJ1-6
v_gene: TRBV7-2
abundance: once
d_gene: .
CDR3aa: CASSLFHGGGGSYNSPLHF
CDR3nt: TGTGCCAGCAGCCTCTTTCACGGGGGTGGGGGCTCCTATAATTCACCCCTCCACTTT

len: 16
j_gene: TRBJ2-7
v_gene: TRBV19
abundance: .
d_gene: TRBD2
CDR3aa: CASSIWPSGGSYEQYF
CDR3nt: TGTGCCAGTAGTATATGGCCTAGCGGGGGATCCTACGAGCAGTACTTC

len: 14
j_gene: TRBJ2-7
v_gene: TRBV29-1
abundance: .
d_gene: TRBD1
CDR3aa: CSVVTGTGTYEQYF
CDR3nt: TGCAGCGTCGTAACCGGGACAGGGACCTACGAGCAGTACTTC

len: 15
j_gene: TRBJ2-1
v_gene: TRBV18
abundance: .
d_gene: TRBD1
CDR3aa: CASSLPGQAWGEQFF
CDR3nt: TGTGCCAGCTCACTACCGGGACAGGCTTGGGGTGAGCAGTTCTTC

len: 13
j_gene: TRBJ2-7
v_gene: TRBV5-5
abundance: few
d_gene: TRBD2
CDR3aa: CASSGAGTIEQYF
CDR3nt: TGTGCCAGCAGCGGGGCCGGGACTATCGAGCAGTACTTC

len: 16
j_gene: TRBJ2-5
v_gene: TRBV4-1
abundance: .
d_gene: .
CDR3aa: CASSPLGGTVQETQYF
CDR3nt: TGCGCCAGCAGTCCCCTCGGGGGAACCGTACAAGAGACCCAGTACTTC

len: 15
j_gene: TRBJ1-1
v_gene: TRBV5-1
abundance: .
d_gene: .
CDR3aa: CASRRGEGLNTEAFF
CDR3nt: TGCGCCAGCAGGCGAGGAGAGGGTCTGAACACTGAAGCTTTCTTT

len: 13
j_gene: TRBJ2-7
v_gene: TRBV5-1
abundance: once
d_gene: .
CDR3aa: CASSPFVGVEQYF
CDR3nt: TGCGCCAGCAGCCCGTTTGTAGGGGTCGAGCAGTACTTC

len: 14
j_gene: TRBJ2-5
v_gene: TRBV5-1
abundance: .
d_gene: TRBD2
CDR3aa: CASRIIAGQETQYF
CDR3nt: TGCGCCAGCAGAATTATAGCGGGACAAGAGACCCAGTACTTC

len: 14
j_gene: TRBJ2-2
v_gene: TRBV5-1
abundance: .
d_gene: TRBD1
CDR3aa: CASSPGQGAGELFF
CDR3nt: TGCGCCAGCAGCCCGGGACAGGGGGCCGGGGAGCTGTTTTTT

len: 12
j_gene: TRBJ2-7
v_gene: TRBV12-3/TRBV12-4
abundance: .
d_gene: TRBD1
CDR3aa: CASSSTGGEQYF
CDR3nt: TGTGCCAGCAGTTCGACAGGGGGCGAGCAGTACTTC

len: 17
j_gene: TRBJ2-3
v_gene: TRBV27
abundance: .
d_gene: TRBD2
CDR3aa: CASSFWASGRGTDTQYF
CDR3nt: TGTGCCAGCAGCTTTTGGGCTAGCGGGAGGGGTACAGATACGCAGTATTTT

len: 14
j_gene: TRBJ2-2
v_gene: TRBV28
abundance: .
d_gene: .
CDR3aa: CASSLAIAPGELFF
CDR3nt: TGTGCCAGCAGTTTGGCGATAGCACCCGGGGAGCTGTTTTTT

len: 18
j_gene: TRBJ2-1
v_gene: TRBV5-1
abundance: .
d_gene: .
CDR3aa: CASSLAGLDSKTGGEQFF
CDR3nt: TGCGCCAGCAGCTTGGCTGGGCTCGACAGTAAGACCGGTGGTGAGCAGTTCTTC

len: 16
j_gene: TRBJ1-1
v_gene: TRBV4-3
abundance: .
d_gene: TRBD1
CDR3aa: CASSHIQGTTGTEAFF
CDR3nt: TGCGCCAGCAGCCACATACAGGGGACGACGGGGACTGAAGCTTTCTTT

len: 17
j_gene: TRBJ1-3
v_gene: TRBV30
abundance: .
d_gene: .
CDR3aa: CAWSPRILMNSGNTIYF
CDR3nt: TGTGCCTGGAGTCCTAGAATTCTGATGAACTCTGGAAACACCATATATTTT

len: 15
j_gene: TRBJ2-2
v_gene: TRBV18
abundance: .
d_gene: TRBD1
CDR3aa: CATTGDRMNTGELFF
CDR3nt: TGTGCCACCACGGGGGACAGGATGAACACCGGGGAGCTGTTTTTT

len: 13
j_gene: TRBJ2-2
v_gene: TRBV6-2/TRBV6-3
abundance: .
d_gene: .
CDR3aa: CASSYVRSGELFF
CDR3nt: TGTGCCAGCAGTTATGTGCGGTCCGGGGAGCTGTTTTTT

len: 14
j_gene: TRBJ1-3
v_gene: TRBV6-1
abundance: .
d_gene: .
CDR3aa: CASSEQGSGNTIYF
CDR3nt: TGTGCCAGCAGTGAACAGGGATCGGGAAACACCATATATTTT

len: 21
j_gene: TRBJ1-3
v_gene: TRBV13
abundance: .
d_gene: .
CDR3aa: CASSLRNREGTSLHSGNTIYF
CDR3nt: TGTGCCAGCAGCTTACGGAATCGGGAGGGGACAAGTTTGCACTCTGGAAACACCATATATTTT

len: 13
j_gene: TRBJ2-2
v_gene: TRBV9
abundance: .
d_gene: .
CDR3aa: CASSVRDTGELFF
CDR3nt: TGTGCCAGCAGCGTACGGGACACCGGGGAGCTGTTTTTT